These T cell receptor beta chains were read from a single sample in a study of memory CD4+ T cells and cytomegalovirus serostatus. Here immunoSEQ multiplex PCR was the method, and the copy in TCRdb shows in-frame clones only, minus some. The repertoire holds tens of thousands of clones, with roughly 78% as singletons. Sequencing was done on a sample of memory CD4+ T cells from blood. The receptors come from an adult in good health and CMV-seronegative. Both conserved end residues are part of each CDR3. Each record gives: D gene, V gene, J gene, clone size, CDR3 DNA, CDR3 protein. The D gene is left open where the match is weak. Part of the rows lack a size; the others show once, few, many or a class for expanded clones.

>NA|TRBV4-3|TRBJ2-5|NA
TGCGCCAGCAGCCAAGCCCGGCACGAGGGGTCGGAGACCCAGTACTTC
CASSQARHEGSETQYF
>TRBD1|TRBV2|TRBJ2-1|NA
TGTGCCAGCGACTTACAGGGGGCTCCCCAATTGGAGCAGTTCTTC
CASDLQGAPQLEQFF
>NA|TRBV5-1|TRBJ2-3|NA
TGCGCCAGCAGCTTGCTTGGCAGCACGGGAACAGATACGCAGTATTTT
CASSLLGSTGTDTQYF
>TRBD1|TRBV29-1|TRBJ2-7|once
TGCAGCGTTTCGACAGGGATCGACGAGCAGTACTTC
CSVSTGIDEQYF
>TRBD1|TRBV27|TRBJ2-5|NA
TGTGCCAGCAGTCGAGCAGGGACAGGGTACCAAGAGACCCAGTACTTC
CASSRAGTGYQETQYF
>NA|TRBV2|TRBJ2-7|NA
TGTGCCAGCAGTGTAGGCCGCTACTACGAGCAGTACTTC
CASSVGRYYEQYF
>NA|TRBV30|TRBJ2-1|NA
TGTGCCTGGAGTAGGGGGAACAATGAGCAGTTCTTC
CAWSRGNNEQFF
>NA|TRBV5-4|TRBJ2-2|NA
TGTGCCAGCACCACGATGGACCGCGGGACCGGGGAGCTGTTTTTT
CASTTMDRGTGELFF
>NA|TRBV7-2|TRBJ1-5|NA
TGTGCCAGCAGTATCAGGGGAGATCAGCCCCAGCATTTT
CASSIRGDQPQHF
>TRBD1|TRBV2|TRBJ2-1|NA
TGTGCCAGCAGGGAAGACAGGGCCGATGAGCAGTTCTTC
CASREDRADEQFF
>NA|TRBV6-1|TRBJ1-1|NA
TGTGCCAGCAGATTGGACTCGGGAAACACTGAAGCTTTCTTT
CASRLDSGNTEAFF
>TRBD2|TRBV6-6|TRBJ2-7|NA
TGTGCCAGCAGACCGGTAGCGGGGGGGGCCTACGAGCAGTACTTC
CASRPVAGGAYEQYF
>NA|TRBV11-3|TRBJ1-3|NA
TGTGCCAGCAGCCGCACCTCGACAGGAATAGCTGGAAACACCATATATTTT
CASSRTSTGIAGNTIYF
>NA|TRBV7-9|TRBJ1-3|NA
TGTGCCAGCAGCTTAGTTAACTCCCGGGACACCATATATTTT
CASSLVNSRDTIYF
>NA|TRBV7-2|TRBJ1-2|few
TGTGCCAGCAGCTCCCCGACAGCGACGAACTATGGCTACACCTTC
CASSSPTATNYGYTF
>NA|TRBV7-9|TRBJ2-1|NA
TGTGCCAGCAGCTCCCTGGGAGCGAACAATGAGCAGTTCTTC
CASSSLGANNEQFF
>NA|TRBV5-1|TRBJ1-2|NA
TGCGCCAGCAGCTACCAGCCGCCGGGCTACACCTTC
CASSYQPPGYTF
>NA|TRBV27|TRBJ2-7|NA
TGTGCCAGCAGTTTATGGGGATCCGGCGAGCAGTACTTC
CASSLWGSGEQYF
>NA|TRBV2|TRBJ1-1|few
TGTGCCAGCAGTGAGATTCGTGACGTTGAAGCTTTCTTT
CASSEIRDVEAFF
>NA|TRBV10-3|TRBJ2-7|NA
TGTGCCATCTGGGGGGGGGCCCCCTACGAGCAGTACTTC
CAIWGGAPYEQYF
>NA|TRBV14|TRBJ1-4|NA
TGTGCCAGCAGCTCATTAGTCACCGCCCAGCGGGAAAAACTGTTTTTT
CASSSLVTAQREKLFF
>NA|TRBV6-1|TRBJ2-2|NA
TGTGCCAGCAGTGAAGGGGCCGCAGGGGTCGGAATCACCGGGGAGCTGTTTTTT
CASSEGAAGVGITGELFF
>TRBD1|TRBV7-2|TRBJ1-2|NA
TGTGCCAGCAGCTTTGGACAGGGCCTTGGCTACACCTTC
CASSFGQGLGYTF
>NA|TRBV18|TRBJ1-4|NA
TGTGCCAGCTCACCCAGCGCAGCAACTAATGAAAAACTGTTTTTT
CASSPSAATNEKLFF
>NA|TRBV5-1|TRBJ1-1|once
TGCGCCAGCAGCTTTAGGTCCAGCTTCACTGAAGCTTTCTTT
CASSFRSSFTEAFF
>NA|TRBV6-1|TRBJ1-3|NA
TGTGCCAGCAGAACAAGCTCTGGAAACACCATATATTTT
CASRTSSGNTIYF
>NA|TRBV5-1|TRBJ1-2|NA
TGCGCCAGCAGGCCCAACAGTGGATCAGCTAACTATGGCTACACCTTC
CASRPNSGSANYGYTF
>NA|TRBV7-3|TRBJ1-2|once
TGTGCCAGCAGCTTAGAACCGGGCTATGGCTACACCTTC
CASSLEPGYGYTF
>NA|TRBV6-1|TRBJ1-4|few
TGTGCCAGCAGTGACCGGGGAGGAAGGGCTAATGAAAAACTGTTTTTT
CASSDRGGRANEKLFF
>NA|TRBV5-1|TRBJ2-3|NA
TGCGCCAGCAGCTTGGGTGGACATGGCACAGATACGCAGTATTTT
CASSLGGHGTDTQYF
>NA|TRBV30|TRBJ1-3|once
TGTGCCTGGAGCCCAGTGCGGCCTGGAAACACCATATATTTT
CAWSPVRPGNTIYF
>NA|TRBV7-2|TRBJ1-4|medium-sized
TGTGCCAGCAGCTTAGATTACGGGAGAGGAAAACTGTTTTTT
CASSLDYGRGKLFF
>TRBD1|TRBV10-3|TRBJ2-7|NA
TGTGCCATCAGTGAACCCTCTAGACAGGGGAACCCCCTGGACGAGCAGTACTTC
CAISEPSRQGNPLDEQYF
>NA|TRBV30|TRBJ1-2|NA
TGTGCCTGGGCCCACAGGGCTGGCTACACCTTC
CAWAHRAGYTF
>NA|TRBV6-1|TRBJ1-5|NA
TGTGCCAGCAGTCCTGCGGGAAATCAGCCCCAGCATTTT
CASSPAGNQPQHF
>NA|TRBV25-1|TRBJ1-2|NA
TGTGCCAGCAGTCGTACCACAGATGGCTACACCTTC
CASSRTTDGYTF
>TRBD1|TRBV2|TRBJ2-2|NA
TGTGCCAGCAGTAGGGACAGGGGGTATGACACCGGGGAGCTGTTTTTT
CASSRDRGYDTGELFF
>NA|TRBV6-5|TRBJ2-3|once
TGTGCCAGCAGTTTGGGACCCGGGGCAGATACGCAGTATTTT
CASSLGPGADTQYF